What follows are 32 T cell receptor beta chains derived from one specimen sequenced in a study of T cell responses to AZD1222 COVID-19 vaccine. Assay: immunoSEQ multiplex PCR; the TCRdb copy retains only in-frame clones and omits some. Of approximately 270,000 clones in the sample, about 94% were seen once. The sequencing here drew on peripheral blood, taken 28 days after the second AZD1222 dose. Source of these receptors: an adult who received the AZD1222 COVID-19 vaccine.

The chain combines TRBV6-5 with TRBJ2-2; a weak D match, TRBD1 (6 bases). The germline V gene has CDR1 MNHEY and CDR2 SVGAGI. This CDR3 has 12 amino acids. Trimming pared 6 bases from V and 13 bases from J, leaving 15 bases between. The CDR3 reads CASRRATGRLFF. The CDR3 coding sequence is TGTGCCAGCAGACGGGCGACAGGCAGGCTGTTTTTT.

The chain has TRBV7-6 and TRBJ2-7; 11 nucleotides match TRBD2. Unmatched junction bases numbered 8, after V lost 0 bases and J lost 1 base. CDR3 size: 18 residues. Looked up from germline, CDR1 is SGHVS and CDR2 is FNYEAQ. The CDR3 bases are TGTGCCAGCAGCTTAGCCCCCCCCACTAGCGGGAGTTCCTACGAGCAGTACTTC. Its protein product is CASSLAPPTSGSSYEQYF.

This sequence joins TRBV19 and TRBJ2-2, with TRBD1 as a possible D gene (5 bases). V lost 0 bases and J 4 bases, leaving 18 bases between the germline ends. The CDR3 is 18 residues long. The germline gives CDR1 LNHDA, CDR2 SQIVND (reference sequence). CDR3 nucleotides: TGTGCCAGTAGTATAGATATAGGCGCAAGCAGGGTCACCGGGGAGCTGTTTTTT. As protein: CASSIDIGASRVTGELFF.

The rearrangement links TRBV4-1 to TRBJ1-5; no reliable D call. V lost 1 base and J lost 0, with 13 bases in between. CDR1 is MGHRA, CDR2 YSYEKL, per germline. The CDR3 spans 17 residues. The CDR3 sequence is CASSQVVLAYSNQPQHF. CDR3 sequence (DNA): TGCGCCAGCAGCCAAGTTGTGTTAGCTTATAGCAATCAGCCCCAGCATTTT.

The chain combines TRBV5-1 with TRBJ1-6, with D unclear. Germline-derived CDR1 and CDR2 are SGHRS and YFSETQ. The CDR3 has 16 residues. V lost 5 bases and J 5 bases, leaving 17 bases between the germline ends. CDR3 amino acids: CASSYPLRADNSPLHF. CDR3 in DNA: TGCGCCAGCAGTTACCCCCTTAGGGCCGATAATTCACCCCTCCACTTT.

This chain links TRBV19 with TRBJ2-2; maybe TRBD1 (5 bases). This CDR3 is built from 14 residues. Trimming removed 6 bases at V and 1 base at J, with 9 bases between. The germline V gene encodes CDR1 LNHDA and CDR2 SQIVND (reference sequence). The CDR3 sequence is CASRDILNTGELFF. CDR3 bases: TGTGCCAGTAGGGACATTTTGAACACCGGGGAGCTGTTTTTT.

The chain's CDR3 is CASSPKGTADQPQHF. CDR3 nucleotide sequence: TGTGCCAGCAGCCCCAAGGGTACCGCGGATCAGCCCCAGCATTTT. The chain carries TRBV7-9 and TRBJ1-5, with no clear D. V gave up 5 bases and J gave up 5 bases, with 16 bases separating them. In germline, CDR1 is SEHNR, CDR2 FQNEAQ (reference sequence). The CDR3 consists of 15 residues.

This clone was found a few times. This chain links TRBV28 with TRBJ1-5; D perhaps matches TRBD1 (5 bases). The V gene lost 5 bases and the J gene lost 7 bases, with 18 bases spanning the gap. CDR1 is MDHEN, CDR2 SYDVKM, per germline. This CDR3 comprises 15 residues. CDR3 protein: CASSLQGGGWQPQHF. In nucleotides, the CDR3 is TGTGCCAGCAGTCTTCAGGGCGGAGGTTGGCAGCCCCAGCATTTT.

This chain links TRBV7-9 with TRBJ2-1; 7 positions agree with TRBD2. The CDR3 totals 13 residues. V shed 7 bases and J 7 bases; nucleotides not matched to a gene: 7. Germline loops: CDR1 SEHNR, CDR2 FQNEAQ (reference sequence). CDR3 bases: TGTGCCAGCATCAGGGAGGGCTATAATGAGCAGTTCTTC. Amino acid sequence: CASIREGYNEQFF.

The count of this clone is one. The gene calls are TRBV4-1 and TRBJ1-2; D unclear. This CDR3 comprises 15 residues. The germline V gene has CDR1 MGHRA and CDR2 YSYEKL. Trimming took off 0 bases at V and 2 bases at J, with 10 bases between the two ends. The CDR3 here is CASSQEKAKNYGYTF. CDR3 coding DNA: TGCGCCAGCAGCCAAGAAAAGGCGAAGAACTATGGCTACACCTTC.

The V and J genes are TRBV28 and TRBJ1-1; 8 bases agree with TRBD1. The V segment lost 6 bases and the J segment 2 bases; nucleotides outside the gene matches: 5. The CDR3 spans 14 residues. The germline gives CDR1 MDHEN, CDR2 SYDVKM. CDR3 sequence (DNA): TGTGCCAGCAGCTGGGGACAGGCCAACACTGAAGCTTTCTTT. This codes for CASSWGQANTEAFF.

Here the CDR3 reads CASSVGAFSEQYF. DNA of the CDR3: TGTGCCAGCAGTGTGGGGGCGTTTAGCGAGCAGTACTTC. V usage is TRBV2 and J usage is TRBJ2-7; a weak D match, TRBD1 (6 bases). Germline CDR1 SNHLY, CDR2 FYNNEI. Trimming removed 4 bases at V and 6 bases at J, with 13 bases between. The CDR3 has 13 residues.

The sample holds one count of this clone. This chain uses TRBV28 with TRBJ2-7; 10 bases agree with TRBD2. Trimming took 5 bases from V and 4 from J; bases not matched to a gene: 8. This CDR3 region has 15 residues. The germline CDR1 and CDR2 sequences are MDHEN and SYDVKM. The CDR3 nucleotides are TGTGCCAGCAGTGGCCCACCTAGCGGGAGTTACGAGCAGTACTTC. It specifies CASSGPPSGSYEQYF.

The gene calls are TRBV28 and TRBJ2-7; perhaps D is TRBD1 or TRBD2 (5 bases each). Trimming left V 8 bases short and J 11 bases short, with 25 bases between. Per the germline V gene, CDR1 is MDHEN and CDR2 is SYDVKM. The CDR3 contains 14 residues. The CDR3 region has the DNA TGTGCCAGCCTCGCCCGGGGCAGGGAGCCGATGGAGTACTTC. This gives the protein CASLARGREPMEYF.

The V and J genes are TRBV19 and TRBJ1-2, with 7 bases fitting TRBD1. There are 15 residues in the CDR3. CDR1 LNHDA and CDR2 SQIVND come from the germline V gene (reference sequence). V lost 5 bases, J lost 4 bases, and 10 bases stayed unmatched. The CDR3 sequence: CASSVQGLPLYGYTF. In DNA form, the CDR3 reads TGTGCCAGTAGTGTACAGGGGTTACCTCTCTATGGCTACACCTTC.

CDR3 sequence: CASSTRFSNQPQHF. The CDR3 bases are TGTGCCAGCAGTACGAGGTTTAGCAATCAGCCCCAGCATTTT. The V and J genes are TRBV6-2 or TRBV6-3 and TRBJ1-5; D gene ambiguous. Trimming pared 5 bases from V and 0 bases from J, leaving 8 bases between. Germline CDR1 and CDR2: MNHEY and SVGEGT. There are 14 residues in the CDR3.

The CDR3 reads CASSSPDFPSTDTQYF. CDR3 sequence (DNA): TGTGCCAGCAGCTCCCCCGACTTCCCTAGCACAGATACGCAGTATTTT. The rearrangement joins TRBV5-4 to TRBJ2-3, with unresolved D. The CDR3 totals 16 residues. V lost 3 bases, J lost 0 bases, and 14 bases lay in between. Germline CDR1 reads SGHNT; CDR2 reads YYREEE (reference sequence).

This clone occurred a few times. The sample contains more than one DNA sequence encoding this CDR3. The chain employs TRBV4-1 and TRBJ2-1; TRBD2 is a possible D gene (5 bases). This CDR3 comprises 13 residues. CDR1 is MGHRA and CDR2 is YSYEKL in the germline V gene. Trimming took off 5 bases at V and 4 bases at J, with 9 bases between the two ends. In nucleotides, the CDR3 is TGCGCCAGCAGCAGTGGCGGGTACAATGAGCAGTTCTTC. This encodes CASSSGGYNEQFF.

This clone was observed a single time. The rearrangement uses TRBV5-1 and TRBJ2-5, with D possibly TRBD1 on 6 matching bases. With 4 bases removed from V and 3 bases from J, the gap between germline ends came to 13 bases. CDR1 and CDR2 from the germline V gene are SGHRS and YFSETQ. This CDR3 has 14 residues. The CDR3 reads CASSPRAGEETQYF. In DNA form, the CDR3 reads TGCGCCAGCAGCCCCCGGGCAGGGGAAGAGACCCAGTACTTC. Full variable domain (remainder filled in from reference TRBV5-1 and TRBJ2-5): KAGVTQTPRYLIKTRGQQVTLSCSPISGHRSVSWYQQTPGQGLQFLFEYFSETQRNKGNFPGRFSGRQFSNSRSEMNVSTLELGDSALYLCASSPRAGEETQYFGPGTRLLVL.

The DNA of the CDR3 is TGTGCCAGCAGTTCCGACAGAAACACTGAAGCTTTCTTT. Residues: CASSSDRNTEAFF. V is TRBV7-8 and J is TRBJ1-1; a possible D gene is TRBD1 (5 bases). Germline values: CDR1 SGHVS, CDR2 FQNEAQ. Trimming cost V 6 bases and J 2 bases, with 10 bases left between them. The CDR3 is 13 residues long.

V is TRBV19 and J is TRBJ1-2, with D possibly being TRBD1 (5 bases). V lost 4 bases to trimming and J lost 6 bases, with 18 bases between them. The length of the CDR3 is 15 residues. Germline V gene sequence: CDR1 LNHDA, CDR2 SQIVND (reference sequence). CDR3 region: CASSTVHGGENGYTF. The CDR3 DNA sequence: TGTGCCAGTAGTACCGTCCACGGGGGAGAGAATGGCTACACCTTC.

This chain uses TRBV11-3 with TRBJ2-7; the D gene could be TRBD1 or TRBD2 (5 bases each). CDR3 length: 11 residues. CDR1 is SGHNT, CDR2 YENEEA, per germline. V was cut by 10 bases and J by 6 bases, with 13 bases left in between. The CDR3 DNA reads as TGTGCCACCCCTGGGGGTGTCGAGCAGTACTTC. Translated: CATPGGVEQYF.

As DNA, the CDR3 is TGCGCCAGCAGACAGGGAAGAAATAGCAATCAGCCCCAGCATTTT. It specifies CASRQGRNSNQPQHF. V and J are TRBV10-2 and TRBJ1-5; possibly TRBD1 for D (6 bases). CDR3 size: 15 residues. Deletions cut 6 bases from V and 0 bases from J, with 12 bases between. Per germline, CDR1 WSHSY and CDR2 SAAADI.

This chain joins TRBV7-3 and TRBJ2-7; D may correspond to TRBD1 or TRBD2 (5 bases each). The germline CDR1 and CDR2 sequences are SGHTA and FQGTGA. CDR3 size: 13 residues. V lost 4 bases, J lost 4 bases, and 11 bases lay in between. This CDR3 is CASSSRDGYEQYF. CDR3 DNA: TGTGCCAGCAGCTCCCGGGACGGTTACGAGCAGTACTTC.

The rearrangement links TRBV19 to TRBJ1-5; 7 nucleotides match TRBD1. Germline V gives CDR1 LNHDA, CDR2 SQIVND (reference sequence). The CDR3 is 14 residues long. The V gene end was trimmed by 6 bases and the J gene end by 14 bases; junction bases not matched to a gene: 16. CDR3 in DNA: TGTGCCAGTAGCGACACCCTCCTGGACAGGCGGGAGCATTTT. Its protein is CASSDTLLDRREHF.

V usage is TRBV6-6 and J usage is TRBJ2-5, with 10 positions matching TRBD2. This CDR3 has 15 amino acids. After removal of 2 bases from V and 4 bases from J, the junction contained 4 bases not matched to a gene. Germline V gene data show CDR1 as MNHNY and CDR2 as SVGAGI (reference sequence). CDR3 nucleotides: TGTGCCAGCAGTTACAGCGGGGGGGCAGGAGAGACCCAGTACTTC. This encodes CASSYSGGAGETQYF.

The CDR3 is CASSARQGGTLIYGYTF. CDR3 coding DNA: TGCGCCAGCAGCGCACGACAGGGAGGTACACTGATCTATGGCTACACCTTC. The chain carries TRBV5-1 and TRBJ1-2; 7 bases map to TRBD1. V gave up 4 bases and J gave up 4 bases; unmatched junction bases: 16. This CDR3 spans 17 amino acids. Germline lookup yields CDR1 SGHRS and CDR2 YFSETQ. Filled out from reference TRBV5-1 and TRBJ1-2, the complete variable domain reads KAGVTQTPRYLIKTRGQQVTLSCSPISGHRSVSWYQQTPGQGLQFLFEYFSETQRNKGNFPGRFSGRQFSNSRSEMNVSTLELGDSALYLCASSARQGGTLIYGYTFGSGTRLTVV.

In DNA form, the CDR3 reads TGTGCCAGCAGTCCTAGCGGGGGACCCACAGATACGCAGTATTTT. It specifies CASSPSGGPTDTQYF. The chain employs TRBV28 and TRBJ2-3; 10 bases are shared with TRBD2. This CDR3 has 15 residues. Germline-derived CDR1 and CDR2 are MDHEN and SYDVKM. J was trimmed by 2 bases and V by 5 bases; bases with no gene match: 4.

The rearrangement joins TRBV3-1 (or the pseudogene TRBV3-2) to TRBJ2-4; perhaps TRBD2 as D (6 bases). Germline values: CDR1 LGHDT, CDR2 YNNKEL (reference sequence). V lost 0 bases and J lost 0, with 12 bases in between. The CDR3 extends over 17 amino acids. Here the CDR3 DNA reads TGTGCCAGCAGCCAAGAGGGCCTAGCGTTAGCCAAAAACATTCAGTACTTC. Translating it yields CASSQEGLALAKNIQYF.

The V call is TRBV7-9, the J call TRBJ1-5, with D uncertain. CDR3 length: 13 residues. V was shortened by 4 bases and J by 2 bases, with 6 bases between the two germline ends. The germline V gene encodes CDR1 SEHNR and CDR2 FQNEAQ (reference sequence). The CDR3 region is CASSYDGNQPQHF. The CDR3 bases are TGTGCCAGCAGCTATGACGGCAATCAGCCCCAGCATTTT.

The CDR3, as DNA: TGCGCCAGCAGCTTGGAGGGAACCGCCCAACAGCCCCAGCATTTT. It specifies CASSLEGTAQQPQHF. J is TRBJ1-5 and V is TRBV5-1, with D hard to call. Germline CDR1 is SGHRS and CDR2 is YFSETQ. The germline V and J ends were trimmed by 0 bases and 7 bases, with 14 bases remaining between them. The CDR3 is 15 residues long.

DNA of the CDR3: TGTGCCAGCAGCACCGGGACCTATGAAAAACTGTTTTTT. It translates to CASSTGTYEKLFF. The chain is built from TRBV5-4 and TRBJ1-4, with D possibly TRBD1 on 5 matching bases. CDR1 SGHNT and CDR2 YYREEE come from the germline V gene (reference sequence). Trimming took 4 bases from V and 6 from J, leaving 10 bases between them. CDR3 length: 13 amino acids.